This entry features one T cell receptor beta chain sequence. What it binds is not known. cDNA serving as the sequencing template came from extracted, reverse transcribed RNA. Generated by immunoSEQ multiplex PCR, the TCRdb table keeps only in-frame clones and is missing some. Here the sample spans fewer than 110,000 clones, about 83% being singletons. The data were taken from a study of CD8+ T cells in alopecia areata. V was pared by 1 base and J by 3 bases, with 16 bases between. The V gene's germline CDR1 is SGHRS and CDR2 YFSETQ. The CDR3 is made up of 16 amino acids. Study-wide findings and caveats: Links between baseline CD8+ expansion and response need larger treated cohorts.

As for treatment: oral pan-JAK inhibitor, 5-10 mg twice daily. The V call is TRBV5-1, the J call TRBJ1-1, with D unclear. Sequenced here: CD8+ T cells sorted from blood, sampled at week 24, from a patient treated with tofacitinib. The TCR sequence derives from a human donor with alopecia areata. The chain's CDR3 is CASSLSNEEVDTEAFF. The CDR3 nucleotides read TGCGCCAGCAGCTTGTCTAATGAGGAGGTTGACACTGAAGCTTTCTTT. The variable domain in full, with the rest retrieved from reference TRBV5-1 and TRBJ1-1, is KAGVTQTPRYLIKTRGQQVTLSCSPISGHRSVSWYQQTPGQGLQFLFEYFSETQRNKGNFPGRFSGRQFSNSRSEMNVSTLELGDSALYLCASSLSNEEVDTEAFFGQGTRLTVV.